The 26 T cell receptor beta chains given below trace back to one sample, sequenced in a study of CD8+ T cells in alopecia areata. Extraction and reverse transcription of RNA yielded cDNA as the sequencing template. Clones were read by immunoSEQ multiplex PCR, and TCRdb kept only the in-frame ones, dropping some. The sample lists about 140,000 clones, about three fifths occurring once. The material sequenced was CD4+ T cells sorted from blood. These receptor sequences come from a human donor in good health.

A few counts support this clone. V usage is TRBV9 and J usage is TRBJ2-3; D is unresolved. Per the germline V gene, CDR1 is SGDLS and CDR2 is YYNGEE. The CDR3 extends over 13 amino acids. V gave up 4 bases and J gave up 6 bases, with 12 bases separating them. This CDR3 is CASSSSGMDTQYF. CDR3 nucleotides: TGTGCCAGCAGCTCTTCGGGTATGGATACGCAGTATTTT. The entire variable domain, with the rest obtained from reference TRBV9 and TRBJ2-3, is as follows: DSGVTQTPKHLITATGQRVTLRCSPRSGDLSVYWYQQSLDQGLQFLIQYYNGEERAKGNILERFSAQQFPDLHSELNLSSLELGDSALYFCASSSSGMDTQYFGPGTRLTVL.

V and J are TRBV10-2 and TRBJ2-7; weak D call: TRBD1 (6 bases). Germline CDR1 and CDR2: WSHSY and SAAADI. The length of the CDR3 is 15 residues. V dropped 3 bases and J dropped 6 bases, with 18 bases sitting between them. The chain's CDR3 is CASSEGRPGRGEQYF. The DNA of the CDR3 is TGCGCCAGCAGTGAAGGTAGGCCTGGCAGGGGCGAGCAGTACTTC.

This clone was counted between two and nine times. The chain combines TRBV2 with TRBJ1-4; D call uncertain. Looked up from germline, CDR1 is SNHLY and CDR2 is FYNNEI. CDR3 length: 12 amino acids. Trimming stripped 4 bases from V and 1 base from J, with 1 base between. The CDR3, as DNA: TGTGCCAGCAGTGGAACTAATGAAAAACTGTTTTTT. Translating it yields CASSGTNEKLFF.

The CDR3 DNA reads TGTGCCAGCAGCTTGTACACAAACACAGATACGCAGTATTTT. Translation gives CASSLYTNTDTQYF. This chain links TRBV5-6 with TRBJ2-3; no firm D call. V shed 1 base and J shed 2 bases, with 8 bases lying between them. CDR3 size: 14 residues. Germline V gene data show CDR1 as SGHDT and CDR2 as YYEEEE.

The chain has TRBV10-3 and TRBJ2-5; perhaps D is TRBD1 or TRBD2 (5 bases each). Trimming removed 0 bases from V and 1 base from J, with 6 bases in between. The CDR3 loop spans 14 amino acids. The germline V gene has CDR1 ENHRY and CDR2 SYGVKD. The chain's CDR3 is CAISESGTQETQYF. The CDR3 nucleotides read TGTGCCATCAGTGAGTCCGGGACCCAAGAGACCCAGTACTTC.

The chain joins TRBV19 to TRBJ2-7; possibly TRBD2 for D (6 bases). This CDR3 has 12 amino acids. V lost 3 bases, J lost 6 bases, and 9 bases lay in between. In germline, CDR1 is LNHDA, CDR2 SQIVND (reference sequence). The CDR3 here is CASSMYGGEQYF. DNA for the CDR3: TGTGCCAGTAGTATGTACGGGGGCGAGCAGTACTTC.

This clone came up a few times. The CDR3 loop reads CAIGNPSGNSYEQYF. The DNA for the CDR3 is TGTGCCATCGGAAACCCTAGCGGGAACTCCTACGAGCAGTACTTC. J is TRBJ2-7 and V is TRBV10-3, with 9 positions matching TRBD2. The CDR3 totals 15 residues. V was pared by 8 bases and J by 0 bases, with 8 bases of the junction left unmatched. Germline values: CDR1 ENHRY, CDR2 SYGVKD.

In this sample, this clone turned up once. This CDR3 reads CASSLGPMGGTYEQYF. DNA of the CDR3: TGTGCCAGCAGCTTAGGTCCCATGGGCGGTACCTACGAGCAGTACTTC. The V gene is TRBV13, the J gene TRBJ2-7; D unresolved. CDR1 PRHDT and CDR2 FYEKMQ come from the germline V gene (reference sequence). Trimming took off 0 bases at V and 2 bases at J, with 14 bases between the two ends. The CDR3 sequence is 16 residues long.

This clone has only a few counts. The J gene is TRBJ2-7, the V gene TRBV19; TRBD2 aligns across 13 bases. With 4 bases clipped from V and 6 bases from J, the junction kept 3 bases outside the gene matches. Looked up from germline, CDR1 is LNHDA and CDR2 is SQIVND (reference sequence). The CDR3 runs 14 residues. CDR3 DNA sequence: TGTGCCAGTAGTACAGGGACTAGCGGGGTCGAGCAGTACTTC. Protein product: CASSTGTSGVEQYF.

The rearrangement links TRBV30 to TRBJ1-1; D remains ambiguous. V lost 1 base and J 7 bases, leaving 10 bases between the germline ends. The CDR3 extends over 12 amino acids. Germline V gene sequence: CDR1 GTSNPN, CDR2 SVGIG (reference sequence). CDR3 coding DNA: TGTGCCTGGAGTGGCGGCGGAGTTGAAGCTTTCTTT. Its protein product is CAWSGGGVEAFF.

This clone appeared a single time. The J gene is TRBJ1-1, the V gene TRBV29-1; D remains ambiguous. The CDR3 contains 13 residues. V was trimmed by 7 bases and J by 0 bases, leaving 12 bases between them. Germline values: CDR1 SQVTM, CDR2 ANQGSEA. The DNA for the CDR3 is TGCAGCGCAGGTACCGTGATGAACACTGAAGCTTTCTTT. Protein product: CSAGTVMNTEAFF.

The chain has TRBV29-1 and TRBJ1-1; D is ambiguous. Germline-derived CDR1 and CDR2 are SQVTM and ANQGSEA. Trimming cost V 4 bases and J 1 base, with 7 bases left between them. The CDR3 spans 12 residues. Here the CDR3 DNA reads TGCAGCGTTGTCAGGTCGAACACTGAAGCTTTCTTT. It translates to CSVVRSNTEAFF.

This clone was seen only once. This CDR3 reads CASSPRETYEQYF. CDR3 sequence (DNA): TGTGCCAGCTCACCCCGGGAAACCTACGAGCAGTACTTC. This sequence joins TRBV18 and TRBJ2-7; TRBD2 is a possible D gene (5 bases). The CDR3 is 13 residues long. V lost 3 bases, J lost 2 bases, and 8 bases lay in between. Germline CDR1 KGHSH, CDR2 LQKENI.

This rearrangement joins TRBV5-1 to TRBJ2-1; no definite D call. Trimming took off 4 bases at V and 0 bases at J, with 11 bases between the two ends. This CDR3 is 15 amino acids long. CDR1 SGHRS and CDR2 YFSETQ come from the germline V gene. The CDR3 reads CASSHTYSSYNEQFF. For the CDR3, the DNA is TGCGCCAGCAGCCACACGTATAGCTCCTACAATGAGCAGTTCTTC.

The CDR3 bases are TGCAGCGTTGATTCCTCCGGGGGGGAGCAGTACTTC. Its translation is CSVDSSGGEQYF. The rearrangement uses TRBV29-1 and TRBJ2-7, with 7 bases lining up with TRBD2. The CDR3 has 12 residues. CDR1 SQVTM and CDR2 ANQGSEA come from the germline V gene. The V gene end was trimmed by 3 bases and the J gene end by 7 bases; junction bases not matched to a gene: 6.

This chain links TRBV5-4 with TRBJ2-7; D is perhaps TRBD2 (5 bases). Deletions cut 6 bases from V and 0 bases from J, with 19 bases between. Germline loops: CDR1 SGHNT, CDR2 YYREEE (reference sequence). The CDR3 is 16 amino acids. The CDR3 loop reads CASTSRADSSSYEQYF. The DNA of the CDR3 is TGTGCCAGCACCTCGAGGGCGGACTCAAGCTCCTACGAGCAGTACTTC.

The chain couples TRBV20-1 to TRBJ2-3; D not certain. Germline values: CDR1 DFQATT, CDR2 SNEGSKA (reference sequence). V dropped 6 bases and J dropped 3 bases, with 7 bases sitting between them. The CDR3 is 11 amino acids. The CDR3 loop reads CSAPTTDTQYF. CDR3 DNA: TGCAGTGCCCCGACTACAGATACGCAGTATTTT.

V usage is TRBV7-9 and J usage is TRBJ2-7; tentatively, D is TRBD1 (5 bases). CDR1 and CDR2 (germline): SEHNR, FQNEAQ (reference sequence). V shed 2 bases and J shed 6 bases, with 8 bases lying between them. The CDR3 spans 12 residues. CDR3 amino acids: CASSLSQGEQYF. CDR3 sequence (DNA): TGTGCCAGCAGCTTATCGCAGGGCGAGCAGTACTTC.

The genes are TRBV29-1 and TRBJ2-7, with a weak D call TRBD1 (5 bases). Trimming left V 5 bases short and J 0 bases short, with 8 bases between. The CDR3 is 12 residues long. CDR1 and CDR2 from the germline V gene are SQVTM and ANQGSEA. In DNA, the CDR3 is TGCAGCGTTAAAGGGGACTCCTACGAGCAGTACTTC. It yields the protein CSVKGDSYEQYF.

V is TRBV29-1 and J is TRBJ1-4; no reliable D call. Deletions cut 5 bases from V and 6 bases from J, with 19 bases between. This CDR3 is 15 amino acids long. The germline V gene encodes CDR1 SQVTM and CDR2 ANQGSEA. The CDR3 here is CSVPDSTPKYEKLFF. DNA of the CDR3: TGCAGCGTTCCGGACTCCACGCCAAAATATGAAAAACTGTTTTTT. The variable domain in full, with the rest retrieved from reference TRBV29-1 and TRBJ1-4, is SAVISQKPSRDICQRGTSLTIQCQVDSQVTMMFWYRQQPGQSLTLIATANQGSEATYESGFVIDKFPISRPNLTFSTLTVSNMSPEDSSIYLCSVPDSTPKYEKLFFGSGTQLSVL.

The chain has TRBV14 and TRBJ2-1; TRBD2 matches 7 bases. CDR1 SGHDN and CDR2 FVKESK come from the germline V gene. This CDR3 spans 12 amino acids. The J segment lost 15 bases and the V segment lost 4 bases, leaving 9 bases of the junction unmatched. The DNA of the CDR3 is TGTGCCAGCAGCCTAAAGCGGGATAGGATGTTCTTC. This codes for CASSLKRDRMFF.

This CDR3 is CSVETIRRVADTQYF. DNA for the CDR3: TGCAGCGTTGAGACAATCCGCAGGGTCGCAGATACGCAGTATTTT. The V call is TRBV29-1, the J call TRBJ2-3; tentatively, D is TRBD1 (5 bases). CDR1 and CDR2 from the germline V gene are SQVTM and ANQGSEA. The CDR3 length is 15 residues. V was trimmed by 3 bases and J by 4 bases, leaving 17 bases between them.

In its sample, this clone was seen a few times. The rearrangement links TRBV30 to TRBJ2-5; possibly TRBD2 for D (5 bases). Trimming shortened V by 4 bases and J by 9 bases, and 18 bases separated the two germline ends. The CDR3 loop spans 13 amino acids. Germline-derived CDR1 and CDR2 are GTSNPN and SVGIG (reference sequence). The CDR3 nucleotides are TGTGCCTGGAACCCCGCGGGCCCCAAGGCCCAGTACTTC. It specifies CAWNPAGPKAQYF.

Notes on this clone: Other DNA sequences in this sample translate to the same CDR3. V and J are TRBV30 and TRBJ1-3; possible D gene TRBD1, 5 bases. Looked up from germline, CDR1 is GTSNPN and CDR2 is SVGIG (reference sequence). V shed 4 bases and J shed 4 bases, with 8 bases lying between them. This CDR3 has 12 residues. In nucleotides, the CDR3 is TGTGCCTGGAAACGGGGGGGAAACACCATATATTTT. Protein: CAWKRGGNTIYF.

This clone was seen more than once but under ten times. V is TRBV4-1 and J is TRBJ2-7; the match to TRBD2 covers 7 bases. The ends lost 1 base at V and 3 bases at J; junction bases unmatched: 9. CDR1 is MGHRA, CDR2 YSYEKL, per germline. This CDR3 contains 16 residues. Here the CDR3 reads CASSQGGGKRDYEQYF. In DNA form, the CDR3 reads TGCGCCAGCAGCCAAGGGGGGGGAAAGCGGGACTACGAGCAGTACTTC.

In this sample, this clone turned up once. CDR3 protein: CASSLDRRTDTQYF. The CDR3 nucleotides are TGTGCCAGCAGCTTAGACAGACGCACAGATACGCAGTATTTT. This chain joins TRBV7-2 and TRBJ2-3; no firm D call. V lost 1 base and J 1 base, leaving 6 bases between the germline ends. Germline V lookup: CDR1 SGHTA, CDR2 FQGNSA. The CDR3 has 14 amino acids. Based on the CDR3 plus reference TRBV7-2 and TRBJ2-3, the full variable domain is GAGVSQSPSNKVTEKGKDVELRCDPISGHTALYWYRQSLGQGLEFLIYFQGNSAPDKSGLPSDRFSAERTGGSVSTLTIQRTQQEDSAVYLCASSLDRRTDTQYFGPGTRLTVL.